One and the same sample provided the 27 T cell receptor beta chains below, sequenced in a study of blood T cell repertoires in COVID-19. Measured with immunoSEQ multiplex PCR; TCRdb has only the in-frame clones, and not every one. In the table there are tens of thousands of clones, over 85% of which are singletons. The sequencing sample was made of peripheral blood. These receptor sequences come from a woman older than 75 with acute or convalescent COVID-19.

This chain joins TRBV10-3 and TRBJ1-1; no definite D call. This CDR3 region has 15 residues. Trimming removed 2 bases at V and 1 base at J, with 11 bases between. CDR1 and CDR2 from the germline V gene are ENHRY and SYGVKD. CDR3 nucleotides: TGTGCCATCAGTGAGGGGTCCGGGTGGAACACTGAAGCTTTCTTT. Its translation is CAISEGSGWNTEAFF.

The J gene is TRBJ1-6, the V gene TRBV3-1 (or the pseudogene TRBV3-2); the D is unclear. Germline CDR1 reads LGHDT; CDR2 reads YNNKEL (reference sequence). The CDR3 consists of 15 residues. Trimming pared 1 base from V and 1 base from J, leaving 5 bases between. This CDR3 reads CASSQVRSYNSPLHF. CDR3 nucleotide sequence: TGTGCCAGCAGCCAAGTCCGGTCCTATAATTCACCCCTCCACTTT.

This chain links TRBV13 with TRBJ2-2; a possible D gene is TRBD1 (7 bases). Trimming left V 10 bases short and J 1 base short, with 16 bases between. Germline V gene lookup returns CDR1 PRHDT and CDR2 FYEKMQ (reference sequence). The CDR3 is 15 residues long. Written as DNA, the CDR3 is TGTGCCACGGCCAGGGGGGACCAGAACACCGGGGAGCTGTTTTTT. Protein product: CATARGDQNTGELFF.

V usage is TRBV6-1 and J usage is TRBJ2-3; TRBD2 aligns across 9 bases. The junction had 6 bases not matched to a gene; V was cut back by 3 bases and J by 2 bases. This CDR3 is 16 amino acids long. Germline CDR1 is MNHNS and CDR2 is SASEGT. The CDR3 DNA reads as TGTGCCAGCAGTGATGATAGCGGGGGATACACAGATACGCAGTATTTT. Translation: CASSDDSGGYTDTQYF.

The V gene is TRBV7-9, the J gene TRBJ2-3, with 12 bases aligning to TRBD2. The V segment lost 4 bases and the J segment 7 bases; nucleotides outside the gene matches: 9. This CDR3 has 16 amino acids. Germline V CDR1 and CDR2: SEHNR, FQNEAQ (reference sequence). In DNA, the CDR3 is TGTGCCAGCAGCTCTAGACTAGCGGGGGAACAAAATACGCAGTATTTT. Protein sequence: CASSSRLAGEQNTQYF.

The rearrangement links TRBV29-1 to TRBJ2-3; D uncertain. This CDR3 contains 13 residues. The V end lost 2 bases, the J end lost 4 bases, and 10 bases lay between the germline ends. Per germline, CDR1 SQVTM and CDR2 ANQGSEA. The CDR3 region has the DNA TGCAGCGTTGAATGGTCGGGTGCAGATACGCAGTATTTT. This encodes CSVEWSGADTQYF.

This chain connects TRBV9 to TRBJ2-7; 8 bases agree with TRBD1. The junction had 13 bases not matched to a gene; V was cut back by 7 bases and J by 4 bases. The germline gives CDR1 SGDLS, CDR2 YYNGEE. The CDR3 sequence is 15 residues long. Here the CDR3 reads CASAIGGTGGYEQYF. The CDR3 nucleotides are TGTGCCAGCGCTATTGGTGGGACAGGCGGTTACGAGCAGTACTTC.

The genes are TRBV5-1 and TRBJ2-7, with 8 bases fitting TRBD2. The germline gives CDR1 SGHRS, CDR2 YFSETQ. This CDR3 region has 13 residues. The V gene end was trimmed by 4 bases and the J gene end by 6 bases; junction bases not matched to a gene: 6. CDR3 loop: CASSPGLVGEQYF. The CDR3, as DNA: TGCGCCAGCAGCCCGGGACTAGTTGGCGAGCAGTACTTC.

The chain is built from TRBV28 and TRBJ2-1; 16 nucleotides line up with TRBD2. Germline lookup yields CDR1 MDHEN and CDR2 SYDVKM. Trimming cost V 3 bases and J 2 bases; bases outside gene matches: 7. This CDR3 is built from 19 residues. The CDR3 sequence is CASSFSTGTSGGAYNEQFF. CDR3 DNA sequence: TGTGCCAGCAGTTTCTCGACCGGGACTAGCGGGGGGGCCTACAATGAGCAGTTCTTC.

CDR3 in amino acids: CASSPDRLETQYF. The CDR3 DNA is TGTGCCAGCAGTCCAGACAGGCTAGAGACCCAGTACTTC. V usage is TRBV12-3 or TRBV12-4 and J usage is TRBJ2-5; possibly TRBD1 for D (6 bases). Between the trimmed V and J ends, which lost 5 bases and 4 bases, there was a span of 11 bases. This CDR3 has 13 amino acids.

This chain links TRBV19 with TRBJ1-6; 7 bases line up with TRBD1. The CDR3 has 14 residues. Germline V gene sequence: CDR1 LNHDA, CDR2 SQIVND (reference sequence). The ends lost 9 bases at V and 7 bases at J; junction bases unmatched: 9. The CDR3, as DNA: TGTGCCAGCAGGGGGTTGGGAGAAAATTCACCCCTCCACTTT. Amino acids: CASRGLGENSPLHF.

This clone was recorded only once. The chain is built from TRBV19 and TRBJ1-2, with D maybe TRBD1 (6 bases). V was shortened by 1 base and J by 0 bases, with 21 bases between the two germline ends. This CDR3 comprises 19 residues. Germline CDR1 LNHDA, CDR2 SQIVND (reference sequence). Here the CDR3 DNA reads TGTGCCAGTAGTATAGTTGGCCCTGGGCAGGACAGCCCTAACTATGGCTACACCTTC. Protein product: CASSIVGPGQDSPNYGYTF.

DNA of the CDR3: TGTGCCAGCAGCGTTGATCCGGGACAGCACACTGAAGCTTTCTTT. Protein: CASSVDPGQHTEAFF. The V call is TRBV2, the J call TRBJ1-1, with 7 bases that match TRBD1. The germline gives CDR1 SNHLY, CDR2 FYNNEI. This CDR3 contains 15 residues. The J segment lost 3 bases and the V segment lost 6 bases, leaving 10 bases of the junction unmatched. Based on the CDR3 plus reference TRBV2 and TRBJ1-1, the full variable domain is EPEVTQTPSHQVTQMGQEVILRCVPISNHLYFYWYRQILGQKVEFLVSFYNNEISEKSEIFDDQFSVERPDGSNFTLKIRSTKLEDSAMYFCASSVDPGQHTEAFFGQGTRLTVV.

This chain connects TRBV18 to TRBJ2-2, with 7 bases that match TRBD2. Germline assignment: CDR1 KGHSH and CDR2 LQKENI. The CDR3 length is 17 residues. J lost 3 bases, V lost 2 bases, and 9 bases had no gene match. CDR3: CASSPGLASGYTGELFF. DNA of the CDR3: TGTGCCAGCTCACCAGGGTTAGCTAGCGGATACACCGGGGAGCTGTTTTTT.

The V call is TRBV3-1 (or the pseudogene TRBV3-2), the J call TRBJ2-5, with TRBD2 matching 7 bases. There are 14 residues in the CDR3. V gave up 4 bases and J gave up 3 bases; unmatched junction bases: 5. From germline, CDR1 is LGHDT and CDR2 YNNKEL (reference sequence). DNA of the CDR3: TGTGCCAGCAGCCCTAGGACTAGGAAAGAGACCCAGTACTTC. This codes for CASSPRTRKETQYF.

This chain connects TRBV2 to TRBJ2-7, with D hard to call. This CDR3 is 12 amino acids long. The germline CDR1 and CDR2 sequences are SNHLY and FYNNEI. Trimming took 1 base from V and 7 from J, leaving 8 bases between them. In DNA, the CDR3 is TGTGCCAGCAGTGAAGGGCCGTATGAGCAGTACGTC. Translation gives CASSEGPYEQYV.

CDR3 region: CASSWDRESEQYF. The CDR3 DNA is TGTGCCAGCAGTTGGGACAGGGAATCCGAGCAGTACTTC. The chain uses TRBV6-5 and TRBJ2-7, with 9 positions matching TRBD1. Germline V gives CDR1 MNHEY, CDR2 SVGAGI. Trimming removed 4 bases from V and 6 bases from J; junction bases left unmatched: 4. The CDR3 spans 13 residues.

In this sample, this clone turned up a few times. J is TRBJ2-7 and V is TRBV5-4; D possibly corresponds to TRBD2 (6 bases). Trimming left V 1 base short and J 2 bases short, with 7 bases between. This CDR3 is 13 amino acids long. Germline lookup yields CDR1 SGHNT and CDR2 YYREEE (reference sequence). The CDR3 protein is CASSLPGAYEQYF. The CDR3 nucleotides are TGTGCCAGCAGCTTGCCGGGGGCCTACGAGCAGTACTTC.

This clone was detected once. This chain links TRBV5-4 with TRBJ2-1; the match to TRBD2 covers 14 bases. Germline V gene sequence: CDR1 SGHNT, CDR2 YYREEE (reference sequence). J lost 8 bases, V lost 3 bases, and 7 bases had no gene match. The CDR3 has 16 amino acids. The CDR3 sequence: CASSSRLAGGRDEQFF. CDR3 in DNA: TGTGCCAGCAGCTCCCGACTAGCGGGGGGGCGCGATGAGCAGTTCTTC.

The CDR3 coding sequence is TGTGCCAGCAGCCACAGGGGGGGACAAGAGACCCAGTACTTC. Encoded protein: CASSHRGGQETQYF. The rearrangement joins TRBV27 to TRBJ2-5; D might be TRBD1 (8 bases). V lost 6 bases and J lost 2, with 13 bases in between. The length of the CDR3 is 14 residues. The germline gives CDR1 MNHEY, CDR2 SMNVEV (reference sequence).

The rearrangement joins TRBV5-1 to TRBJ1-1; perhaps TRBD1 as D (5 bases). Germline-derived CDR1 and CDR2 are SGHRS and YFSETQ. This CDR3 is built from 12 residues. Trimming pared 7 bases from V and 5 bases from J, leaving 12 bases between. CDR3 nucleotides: TGCGCCAGCTTAGGGGAGGGGACTGAAGCTTTCTTT. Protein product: CASLGEGTEAFF.

CDR3 DNA: TGCGCCAGCAGCCGCAGGGGGGACACAGATACGCAGTATTTT. It codes for CASSRRGDTDTQYF. The chain joins TRBV5-1 to TRBJ2-3; D is possibly TRBD1 (7 bases). This CDR3 has 14 amino acids. V was trimmed by 4 bases and J by 2 bases, leaving 11 bases between them. The V gene's germline CDR1 is SGHRS and CDR2 YFSETQ.

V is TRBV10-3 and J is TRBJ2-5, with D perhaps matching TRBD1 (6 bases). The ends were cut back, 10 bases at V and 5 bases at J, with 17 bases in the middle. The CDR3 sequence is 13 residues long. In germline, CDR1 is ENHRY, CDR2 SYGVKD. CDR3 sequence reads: CATRWGPGETQYF. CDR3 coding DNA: TGTGCCACACGGTGGGGGCCGGGGGAGACCCAGTACTTC.

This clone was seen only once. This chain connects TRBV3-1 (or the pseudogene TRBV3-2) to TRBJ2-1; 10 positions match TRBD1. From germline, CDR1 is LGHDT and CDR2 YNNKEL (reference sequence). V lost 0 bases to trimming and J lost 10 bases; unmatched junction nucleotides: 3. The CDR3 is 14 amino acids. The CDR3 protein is CASSQDRTGGEQFF. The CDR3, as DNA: TGTGCCAGCAGCCAAGATAGGACAGGGGGAGAGCAGTTCTTC.

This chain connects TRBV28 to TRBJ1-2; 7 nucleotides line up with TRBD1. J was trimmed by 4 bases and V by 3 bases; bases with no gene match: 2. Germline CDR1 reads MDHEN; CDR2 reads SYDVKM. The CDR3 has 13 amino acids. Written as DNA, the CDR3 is TGTGCCAGCAGTTTGACAGGGCCCTATGGCTACACCTTC. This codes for CASSLTGPYGYTF.

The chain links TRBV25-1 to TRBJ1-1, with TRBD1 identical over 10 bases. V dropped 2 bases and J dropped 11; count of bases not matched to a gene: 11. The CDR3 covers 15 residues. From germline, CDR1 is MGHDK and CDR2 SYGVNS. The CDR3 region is CASSEGDRGGIGAFF. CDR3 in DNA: TGTGCCAGCAGTGAAGGGGACAGGGGAGGAATAGGGGCTTTCTTT.

The chain's CDR3 is CASSYGFPYEQYF. CDR3 DNA: TGTGCCAGCAGTTACGGCTTCCCCTACGAGCAGTACTTC. This chain uses TRBV6-2 or TRBV6-3 with TRBJ2-7; D call uncertain. V lost 2 bases, J lost 2 bases, and 7 bases lay in between. CDR3 size: 13 residues. Germline assignment: CDR1 MNHEY and CDR2 SVGEGT.